This is a list of T cell receptor beta chains from one sample in a study of radiotherapy plus CTLA-4 blockade in lung cancer. Method: immunoSEQ multiplex PCR; TCRdb's copy keeps in-frame clones and lacks some. The sample shows around 56,000 clones, over 75% of them seen only once. Sequences were derived from peripheral blood, sampled from a patient treated with radiotherapy plus ipilimumab. These receptor sequences come from a human donor with non-small cell lung cancer who had a complete response to radiotherapy plus ipilimumab. CDR3s include the opening cysteine and the closing phenylalanine or tryptophan. The order of the fields is V gene, J gene, clone size, D gene, CDR3 DNA, CDR3 protein. The D gene is left open where the match is weak. Clone size is given for some rows only: seen once, a few or many times, or a class if the clone is expanded.

v_gene: TRBV27
j_gene: TRBJ1-2
abundance: -
d_gene: TRBD1
CDR3nt: TGTGCCAGCAGGGGGACAGGGGAGTATGGCTACACCTTC
CDR3aa: CASRGTGEYGYTF

v_gene: TRBV30
j_gene: TRBJ2-1
abundance: -
d_gene: TRBD2
CDR3nt: TGTGCCTGGAGCGGGACTAGCGGCGCTAATGAGCAGTTCTTC
CDR3aa: CAWSGTSGANEQFF

v_gene: TRBV9
j_gene: TRBJ2-5
abundance: -
d_gene: TRBD2
CDR3nt: TGTGCCAGCAGCGGACTAGCACAAGAGACCCAGTACTTC
CDR3aa: CASSGLAQETQYF

v_gene: TRBV6-5
j_gene: TRBJ2-5
abundance: -
d_gene: -
CDR3nt: TGTGCCACCGGACTCGACGGGGGGACCCAGTACTTC
CDR3aa: CATGLDGGTQYF

v_gene: TRBV4-3
j_gene: TRBJ1-1
abundance: -
d_gene: TRBD1
CDR3nt: TGCGCCAGCAGCCAAGATCAATTTGGACAGGTTGAAGCTTTCTTT
CDR3aa: CASSQDQFGQVEAFF

v_gene: TRBV10-3
j_gene: TRBJ1-6
abundance: few
d_gene: TRBD1
CDR3nt: TGTGCCATCAGTGAGACTTGGACAGGGGGCTCGGGGTCACCCCTCCACTTT
CDR3aa: CAISETWTGGSGSPLHF

v_gene: TRBV19
j_gene: TRBJ2-5
abundance: -
d_gene: -
CDR3nt: TGTGCCAGTAGTATGAGACAAGAGACCCAGTACTTC
CDR3aa: CASSMRQETQYF

v_gene: TRBV5-1
j_gene: TRBJ2-5
abundance: once
d_gene: -
CDR3nt: TGCGCCAGCAGCAGGGACTGGCCGGGGGAAGAGACCCAGTACTTC
CDR3aa: CASSRDWPGEETQYF

v_gene: TRBV2
j_gene: TRBJ1-1
abundance: -
d_gene: -
CDR3nt: TGTGCCAGCAGCTTTTTGACACTTAACACTGAAGCTTTCTTT
CDR3aa: CASSFLTLNTEAFF

v_gene: TRBV7-7
j_gene: TRBJ2-3
abundance: -
d_gene: -
CDR3nt: TGTGCTAGCAGCCCGGGACTCACAGATACGCAGTATTTT
CDR3aa: CASSPGLTDTQYF

v_gene: TRBV2
j_gene: TRBJ2-3
abundance: -
d_gene: -
CDR3nt: TGTGCCAGCAGTAACCGGCAGGGTACAGATACGCAGTATTTT
CDR3aa: CASSNRQGTDTQYF

v_gene: TRBV27
j_gene: TRBJ1-5
abundance: -
d_gene: TRBD1
CDR3nt: TGTGCCAGCAGCTCCCTCAAGACAGGGAGCAATCAGCCCCAGCATTTT
CDR3aa: CASSSLKTGSNQPQHF

v_gene: TRBV18
j_gene: TRBJ2-5
abundance: -
d_gene: TRBD2
CDR3nt: TGTGCCAGCACATACGGGACTATCAGGGAGACCCAGTACTTC
CDR3aa: CASTYGTIRETQYF

v_gene: TRBV7-9
j_gene: TRBJ1-1
abundance: -
d_gene: -
CDR3nt: TGTGCCAGCAGCCCCCCAGAAGCTTTCTTT
CDR3aa: CASSPPEAFF

v_gene: TRBV5-3
j_gene: TRBJ2-2
abundance: -
d_gene: -
CDR3nt: TGTGCCAGAAGCTCTTACCGGGGGTTGGAGGGCCCCGGGGAGCTGTTTTTT
CDR3aa: CARSSYRGLEGPGELFF

v_gene: TRBV27
j_gene: TRBJ2-3
abundance: once
d_gene: TRBD2
CDR3nt: TGTGCCAGCACCGGACTAGCGGGTCGAAGGGAGTATTTT
CDR3aa: CASTGLAGRREYF

v_gene: TRBV20-1
j_gene: TRBJ1-1
abundance: -
d_gene: -
CDR3nt: TGCAGTGCTAGGTTGGAGGCAACTTTCTTT
CDR3aa: CSARLEATFF

v_gene: TRBV19
j_gene: TRBJ1-1
abundance: -
d_gene: -
CDR3nt: TGTGCCAGTAGTATTAGCAACACGAACACTGAAGCTTTCTTT
CDR3aa: CASSISNTNTEAFF

v_gene: TRBV2
j_gene: TRBJ2-2
abundance: -
d_gene: -
CDR3nt: TGTGCCAGCAGTGAATTCCAGGGCAACACCGGGGAGCTGTTTTTT
CDR3aa: CASSEFQGNTGELFF

v_gene: TRBV15
j_gene: TRBJ2-1
abundance: -
d_gene: TRBD2
CDR3nt: TGTGCCACCAGCAGAGATCCTTGGCGGGAGGGCCGGGGGGCCTACAATGAGCAGTTCTTC
CDR3aa: CATSRDPWREGRGAYNEQFF

v_gene: TRBV5-1
j_gene: TRBJ2-5
abundance: -
d_gene: -
CDR3nt: TGCGCCAGCAGGGAGGAGACCCAGTACTTC
CDR3aa: CASREETQYF

v_gene: TRBV15
j_gene: TRBJ2-6
abundance: few
d_gene: -
CDR3nt: TGTGCCACCAGCGGAGAAAGCCTCTCTGGGGCCAACGTCCTGACTTTC
CDR3aa: CATSGESLSGANVLTF

v_gene: TRBV9
j_gene: TRBJ2-7
abundance: -
d_gene: TRBD1
CDR3nt: TGTGCCAGCAGCTACCGGGACAGGGGATTCGAGCAGTACTTC
CDR3aa: CASSYRDRGFEQYF

v_gene: TRBV11-3
j_gene: TRBJ1-2
abundance: -
d_gene: -
CDR3nt: TGTGCCAGCAGCTTAGACCGGGGAGGATCTGGCTACACCTTC
CDR3aa: CASSLDRGGSGYTF

v_gene: TRBV6-1
j_gene: TRBJ2-4
abundance: -
d_gene: TRBD1
CDR3nt: TGTGCCAGCAGTGAAGAAAGACAGGGCAGAGACAAAAACATTCAGTACTTC
CDR3aa: CASSEERQGRDKNIQYF

v_gene: TRBV12-5
j_gene: TRBJ1-1
abundance: -
d_gene: -
CDR3nt: TGTGCTAGTGCCCTCTTCGCGTATGAAGCTTTCTTT
CDR3aa: CASALFAYEAFF

v_gene: TRBV7-9
j_gene: TRBJ1-1
abundance: -
d_gene: TRBD1
CDR3nt: TGTGCCAGCAGCCAGACAGGGTACACTGAAGCTTTCTTT
CDR3aa: CASSQTGYTEAFF

v_gene: TRBV6-6
j_gene: TRBJ1-2
abundance: -
d_gene: TRBD1
CDR3nt: TGTGCCAGCAGGCCGGGGACGGGACAGGGGGCCCGAGGCTACACCTTC
CDR3aa: CASRPGTGQGARGYTF

v_gene: TRBV19
j_gene: TRBJ2-3
abundance: -
d_gene: TRBD2
CDR3nt: TGTGCCAGTGGAGGGACTAGCGGGAGGTCAGATACGCAGTATTTT
CDR3aa: CASGGTSGRSDTQYF

v_gene: TRBV25-1
j_gene: TRBJ2-5
abundance: -
d_gene: -
CDR3nt: TGTGCCAGCAGTGAAGCTAGCGGAGGGGGGGAGACCCAGTACTTC
CDR3aa: CASSEASGGGETQYF

v_gene: TRBV5-6
j_gene: TRBJ2-7
abundance: -
d_gene: TRBD1
CDR3nt: TGTGCCAGCAGCTCCGGGACAGGAGCCTACGAGCAGTACTTC
CDR3aa: CASSSGTGAYEQYF

v_gene: TRBV5-1
j_gene: TRBJ2-5
abundance: -
d_gene: TRBD1
CDR3nt: TGCGCCAGCAGCCCCGGACAGGCCGATCGGGAGACCCAGTACTTC
CDR3aa: CASSPGQADRETQYF

v_gene: TRBV29-1
j_gene: TRBJ2-5
abundance: -
d_gene: TRBD2
CDR3nt: TGCAGCGTCGCGGGAGTGGGGGAGACCCAGTACTTC
CDR3aa: CSVAGVGETQYF

v_gene: TRBV23-1
j_gene: TRBJ1-6
abundance: -
d_gene: -
CDR3nt: TGCGCCAGCAGGGAGTATAATTCCCCCCTCCACTTT
CDR3aa: CASREYNSPLHF

v_gene: TRBV30
j_gene: TRBJ1-3
abundance: -
d_gene: -
CDR3nt: TGTGCCTGGACCAGGGAATCTGGAAACACCATATATTTT
CDR3aa: CAWTRESGNTIYF

v_gene: TRBV28
j_gene: TRBJ1-2
abundance: -
d_gene: -
CDR3nt: TGTGCCAGCAGTTTAAGGGGAGGGCAGCTTAACTATGGCTACACCTTC
CDR3aa: CASSLRGGQLNYGYTF

v_gene: TRBV29-1
j_gene: TRBJ1-2
abundance: -
d_gene: TRBD1
CDR3nt: TGCAGCGCCCCAGGGGGTGTGGACTATGGCTACACCTTC
CDR3aa: CSAPGGVDYGYTF

v_gene: TRBV7-2
j_gene: TRBJ1-1
abundance: -
d_gene: TRBD1
CDR3nt: TGTGCCAGCAGCTTTTCAGGACAGGGTGGAACTGAAGCTTTCTTT
CDR3aa: CASSFSGQGGTEAFF

v_gene: TRBV5-6
j_gene: TRBJ2-3
abundance: -
d_gene: TRBD1
CDR3nt: TGTGCCAGCAGCTTGGGGCAGGGGGCTGGGACAGATACGCAGTATTTT
CDR3aa: CASSLGQGAGTDTQYF

v_gene: TRBV2
j_gene: TRBJ1-6
abundance: once
d_gene: TRBD1
CDR3nt: TGTGCCAGCAGCCACCGGGACAGGGATTCACCCCTCCACTTT
CDR3aa: CASSHRDRDSPLHF

v_gene: TRBV6-1
j_gene: TRBJ1-5
abundance: -
d_gene: -
CDR3nt: TGTGCCAGCAGTGAAGTAAGGGAGCGCAATCAGCCCCAGCATTTT
CDR3aa: CASSEVRERNQPQHF